The present entry profiles one T cell receptor beta chain with its context. Method: immunoSEQ multiplex PCR; TCRdb's copy keeps in-frame clones and lacks some. The sample holds some 150,000 clones, 75% to 80% seen once. The germline gives CDR1 PRHDT, CDR2 FYEKMQ (reference sequence). This CDR3 is built from 14 residues. The junction had 2 bases not matched to a gene; V was cut back by 5 bases and J by 3 bases. These data belong to a study of blood T cell repertoires in COVID-19. Study context: Samples taken during acute and convalescent COVID-19 were collected in the United States, Italy and Spain.

This receptor was taken from a woman in her forties or fifties who had recovered from COVID-19. This rearrangement joins TRBV13 to TRBJ2-1; 9 positions match TRBD1. The sample comprised PBMCs or T cells enriched from blood (not recorded which). CDR3 nucleotides: TGTGCCAGCAGCCAGGGACAGGGCTACAATGAGCAGTTCTTC. It is translated as CASSQGQGYNEQFF.